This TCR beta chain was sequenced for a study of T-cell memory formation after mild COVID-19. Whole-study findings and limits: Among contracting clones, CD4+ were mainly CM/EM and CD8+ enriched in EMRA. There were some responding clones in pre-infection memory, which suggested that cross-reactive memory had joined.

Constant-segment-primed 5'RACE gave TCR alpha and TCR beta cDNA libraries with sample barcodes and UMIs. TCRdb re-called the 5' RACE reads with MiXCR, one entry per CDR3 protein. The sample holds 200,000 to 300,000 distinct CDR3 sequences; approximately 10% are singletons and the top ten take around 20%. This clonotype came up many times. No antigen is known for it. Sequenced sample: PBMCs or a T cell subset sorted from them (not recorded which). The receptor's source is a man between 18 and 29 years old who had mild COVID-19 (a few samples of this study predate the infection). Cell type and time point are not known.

The CDR3 loop reads CASSSSGGHQETQYF. In nucleotides, the CDR3 is TGTGCCAGCTCATCTAGCGGGGGCCACCAAGAGACCCAGTACTTC. This chain uses TRBV18 with TRBJ2-5; 10 bases are a match to TRBD2. With V trimmed by 5 bases and J by 0 bases, 3 bases remained unmatched. Germline-derived CDR1 and CDR2 are KGHSH and LQKENI. The CDR3 totals 15 residues. The variable domain in full, with the rest retrieved from reference TRBV18 and TRBJ2-5, is NAGVMQNPRHLVRRRGQEARLRCSPMKGHSHVYWYRQLPEEGLKFMVYLQKENIIDESGMPKERFSAEFPKEGPSILRIQQVVRGDSAAYFCASSSSGGHQETQYFGPGTRLLVL.